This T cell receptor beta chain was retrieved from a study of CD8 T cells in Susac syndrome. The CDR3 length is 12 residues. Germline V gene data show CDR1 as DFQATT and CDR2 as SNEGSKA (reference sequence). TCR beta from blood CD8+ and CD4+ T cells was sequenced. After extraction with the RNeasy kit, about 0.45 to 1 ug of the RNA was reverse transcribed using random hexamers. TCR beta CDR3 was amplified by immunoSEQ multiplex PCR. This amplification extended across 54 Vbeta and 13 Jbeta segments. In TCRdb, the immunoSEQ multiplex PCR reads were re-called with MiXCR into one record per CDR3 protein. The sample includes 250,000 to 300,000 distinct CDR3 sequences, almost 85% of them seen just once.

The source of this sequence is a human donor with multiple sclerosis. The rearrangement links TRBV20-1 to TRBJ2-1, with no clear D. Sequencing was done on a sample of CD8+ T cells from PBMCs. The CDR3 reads CRAEDGRFEQFF. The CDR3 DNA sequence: TGCAGGGCTGAGGACGGAAGATTCGAGCAGTTCTTC.